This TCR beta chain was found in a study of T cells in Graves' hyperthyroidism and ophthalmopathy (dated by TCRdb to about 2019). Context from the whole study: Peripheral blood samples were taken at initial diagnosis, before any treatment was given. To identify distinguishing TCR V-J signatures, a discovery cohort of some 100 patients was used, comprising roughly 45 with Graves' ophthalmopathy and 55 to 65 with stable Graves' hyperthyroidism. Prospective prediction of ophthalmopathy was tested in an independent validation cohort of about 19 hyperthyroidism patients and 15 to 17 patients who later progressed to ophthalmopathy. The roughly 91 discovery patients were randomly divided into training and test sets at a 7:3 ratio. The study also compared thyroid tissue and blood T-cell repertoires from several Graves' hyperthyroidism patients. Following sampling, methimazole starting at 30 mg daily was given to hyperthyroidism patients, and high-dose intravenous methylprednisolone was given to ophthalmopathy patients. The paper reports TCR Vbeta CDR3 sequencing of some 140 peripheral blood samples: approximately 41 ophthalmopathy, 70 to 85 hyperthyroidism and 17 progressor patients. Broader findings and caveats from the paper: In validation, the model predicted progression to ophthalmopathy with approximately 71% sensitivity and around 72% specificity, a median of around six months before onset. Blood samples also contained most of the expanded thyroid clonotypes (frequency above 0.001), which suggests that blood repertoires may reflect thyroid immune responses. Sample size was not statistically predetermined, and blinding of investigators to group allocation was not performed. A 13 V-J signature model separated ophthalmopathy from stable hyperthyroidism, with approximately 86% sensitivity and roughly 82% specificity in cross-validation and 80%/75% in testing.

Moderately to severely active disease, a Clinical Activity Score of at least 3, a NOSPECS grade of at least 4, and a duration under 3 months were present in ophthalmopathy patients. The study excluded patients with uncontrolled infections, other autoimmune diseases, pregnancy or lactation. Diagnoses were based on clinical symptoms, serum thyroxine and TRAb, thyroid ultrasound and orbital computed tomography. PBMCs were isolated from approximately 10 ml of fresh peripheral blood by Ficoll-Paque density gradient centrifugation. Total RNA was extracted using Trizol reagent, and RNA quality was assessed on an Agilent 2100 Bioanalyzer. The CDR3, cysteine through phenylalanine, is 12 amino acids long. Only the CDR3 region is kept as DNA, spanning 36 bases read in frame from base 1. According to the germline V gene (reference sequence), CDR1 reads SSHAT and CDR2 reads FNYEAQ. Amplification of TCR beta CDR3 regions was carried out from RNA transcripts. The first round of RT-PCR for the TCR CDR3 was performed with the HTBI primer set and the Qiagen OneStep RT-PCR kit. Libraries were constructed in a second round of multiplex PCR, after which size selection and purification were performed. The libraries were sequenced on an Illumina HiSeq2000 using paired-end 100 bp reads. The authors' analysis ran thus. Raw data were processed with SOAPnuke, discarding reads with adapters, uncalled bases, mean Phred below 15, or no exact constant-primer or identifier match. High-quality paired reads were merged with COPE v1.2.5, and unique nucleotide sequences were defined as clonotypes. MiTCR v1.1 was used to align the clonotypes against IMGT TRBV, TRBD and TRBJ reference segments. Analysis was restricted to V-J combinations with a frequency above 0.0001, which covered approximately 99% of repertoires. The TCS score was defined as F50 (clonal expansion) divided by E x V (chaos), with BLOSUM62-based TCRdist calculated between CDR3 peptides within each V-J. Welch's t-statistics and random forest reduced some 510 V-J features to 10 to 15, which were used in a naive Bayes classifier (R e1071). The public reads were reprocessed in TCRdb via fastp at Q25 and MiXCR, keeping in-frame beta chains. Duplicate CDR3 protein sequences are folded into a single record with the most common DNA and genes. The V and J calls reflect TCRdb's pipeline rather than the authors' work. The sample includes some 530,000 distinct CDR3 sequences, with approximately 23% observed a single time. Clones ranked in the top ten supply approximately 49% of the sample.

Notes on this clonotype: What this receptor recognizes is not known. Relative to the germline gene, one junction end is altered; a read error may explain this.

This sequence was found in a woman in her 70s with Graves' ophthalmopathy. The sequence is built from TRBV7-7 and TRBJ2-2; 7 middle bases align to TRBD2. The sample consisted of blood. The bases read TGTGCTAGCAGGCGGGAGACCGGGGAGCTGTTTTTT. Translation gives CASRRETGELFF.